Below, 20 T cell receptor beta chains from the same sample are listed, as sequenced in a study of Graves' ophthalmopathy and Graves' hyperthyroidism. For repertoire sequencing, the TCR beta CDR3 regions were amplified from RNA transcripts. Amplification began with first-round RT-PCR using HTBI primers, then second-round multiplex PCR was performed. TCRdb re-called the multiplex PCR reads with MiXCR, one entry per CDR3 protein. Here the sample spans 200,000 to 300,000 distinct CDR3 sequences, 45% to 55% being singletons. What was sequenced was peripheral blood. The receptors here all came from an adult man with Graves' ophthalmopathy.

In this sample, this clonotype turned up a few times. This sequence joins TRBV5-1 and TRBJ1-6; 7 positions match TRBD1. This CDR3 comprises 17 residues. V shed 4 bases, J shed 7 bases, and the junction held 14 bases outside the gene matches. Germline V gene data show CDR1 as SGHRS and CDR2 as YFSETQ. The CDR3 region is CASSIRTIRDRNSPLHF. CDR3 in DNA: TGCGCCAGCAGCATTCGTACTATCCGGGACAGAAATTCACCCCTCCACTTT. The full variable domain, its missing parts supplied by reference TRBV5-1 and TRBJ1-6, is KAGVTQTPRYLIKTRGQQVTLSCSPISGHRSVSWYQQTPGQGLQFLFEYFSETQRNKGNFPGRFSGRQFSNSRSEMNVSTLELGDSALYLCASSIRTIRDRNSPLHFGNGTRLTVT.

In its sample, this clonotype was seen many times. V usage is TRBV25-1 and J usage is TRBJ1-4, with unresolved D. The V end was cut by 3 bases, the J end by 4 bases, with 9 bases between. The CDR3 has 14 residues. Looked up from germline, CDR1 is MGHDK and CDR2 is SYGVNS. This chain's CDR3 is CASSDEGDNEKLFF. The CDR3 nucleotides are TGTGCCAGCAGTGATGAGGGAGATAATGAAAAACTGTTTTTT.

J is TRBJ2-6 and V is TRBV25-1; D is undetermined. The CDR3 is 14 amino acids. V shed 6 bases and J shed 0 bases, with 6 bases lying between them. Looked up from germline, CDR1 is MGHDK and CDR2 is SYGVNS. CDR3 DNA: TGTGCCAGCAGAGCTCGCTCTGGGGCCAACGTCCTGACTTTC. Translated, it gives CASRARSGANVLTF.

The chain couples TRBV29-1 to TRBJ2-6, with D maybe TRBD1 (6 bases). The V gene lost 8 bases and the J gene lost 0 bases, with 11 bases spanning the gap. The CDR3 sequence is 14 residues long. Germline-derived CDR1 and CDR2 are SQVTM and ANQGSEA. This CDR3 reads CSFTGTSGANVLTF. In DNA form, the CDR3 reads TGCAGCTTCACAGGGACCTCTGGGGCCAACGTCCTGACTTTC.

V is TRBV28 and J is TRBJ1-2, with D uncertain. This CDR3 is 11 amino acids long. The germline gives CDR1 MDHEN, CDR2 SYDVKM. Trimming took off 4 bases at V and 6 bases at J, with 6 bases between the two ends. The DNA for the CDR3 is TGTGCCAGCAGTTACGGGGATGGCTACACCTTC. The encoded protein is CASSYGDGYTF.

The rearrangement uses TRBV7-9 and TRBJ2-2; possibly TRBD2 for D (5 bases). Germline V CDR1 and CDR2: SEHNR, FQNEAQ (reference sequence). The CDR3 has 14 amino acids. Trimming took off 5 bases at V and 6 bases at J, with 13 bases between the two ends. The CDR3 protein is CASSAGGRAGELFF. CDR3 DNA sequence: TGTGCCAGCAGCGCAGGTGGGCGGGCCGGGGAGCTGTTTTTT. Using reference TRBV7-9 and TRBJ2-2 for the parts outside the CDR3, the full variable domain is DTGVSQNPRHKITKRGQNVTFRCDPISEHNRLYWYRQTLGQGPEFLTYFQNEAQLEKSRLLSDRFSAERPKGSFSTLEIQRTEQGDSAMYLCASSAGGRAGELFFGEGSRLTVL.

This chain's CDR3 is CASSLGQALTYEQYF. The CDR3 DNA follows: TGTGCCAGCAGCCTAGGACAGGCGCTGACCTACGAGCAGTACTTC. The gene calls are TRBV5-5 and TRBJ2-7, with TRBD1 identical over 7 bases. CDR3 length: 15 amino acids. CDR1 and CDR2 from the germline V gene are SGHKS and YYEKEE (reference sequence). J lost 2 bases, V lost 4 bases, and 9 bases had no gene match. The whole variable domain, filled in from reference TRBV5-5 and TRBJ2-7, reads DAGVTQSPTHLIKTRGQQVTLRCSPISGHKSVSWYQQVLGQGPQFIFQYYEKEERGRGNFPDRFSARQFPNYSSELNVNALLLGDSALYLCASSLGQALTYEQYFGPGTRLTVT.

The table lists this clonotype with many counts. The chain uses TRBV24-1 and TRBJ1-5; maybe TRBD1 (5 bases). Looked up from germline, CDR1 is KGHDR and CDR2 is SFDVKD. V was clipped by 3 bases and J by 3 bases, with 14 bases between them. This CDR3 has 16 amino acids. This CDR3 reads CATSDPGQGDNQPQHF. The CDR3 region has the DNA TGTGCCACCAGTGATCCCGGGCAGGGCGACAATCAGCCCCAGCATTTT.

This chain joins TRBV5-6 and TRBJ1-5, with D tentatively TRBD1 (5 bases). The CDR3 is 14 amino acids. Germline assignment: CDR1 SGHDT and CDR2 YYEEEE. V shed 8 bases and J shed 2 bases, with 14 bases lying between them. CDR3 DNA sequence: TGTGCCAGTAGTATGGGGGGGGGCAATCAGCCCCAGCATTTT. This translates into CASSMGGGNQPQHF.

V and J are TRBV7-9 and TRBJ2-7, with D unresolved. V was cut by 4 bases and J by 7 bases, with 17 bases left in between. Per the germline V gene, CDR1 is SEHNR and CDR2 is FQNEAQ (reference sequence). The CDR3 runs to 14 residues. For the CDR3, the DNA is TGTGCCAGCAGCTCGTCGGGCTACACCTTGGAGCAGTACTTC. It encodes CASSSSGYTLEQYF.

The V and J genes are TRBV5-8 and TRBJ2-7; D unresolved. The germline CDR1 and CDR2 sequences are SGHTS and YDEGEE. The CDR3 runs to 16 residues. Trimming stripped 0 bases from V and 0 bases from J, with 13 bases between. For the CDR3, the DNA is TGTGCCAGCAGCTTGGTCCCAGCCCCGAGCTCCTACGAGCAGTACTTC. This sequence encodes CASSLVPAPSSYEQYF.

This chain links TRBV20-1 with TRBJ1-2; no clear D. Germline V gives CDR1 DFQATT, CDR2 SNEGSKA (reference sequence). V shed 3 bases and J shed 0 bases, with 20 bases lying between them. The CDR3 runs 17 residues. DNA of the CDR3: TGCAGTGCTAGGGCCTACGTCGATCCGTTAGCTAACTATGGCTACACCTTC. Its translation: CSARAYVDPLANYGYTF.

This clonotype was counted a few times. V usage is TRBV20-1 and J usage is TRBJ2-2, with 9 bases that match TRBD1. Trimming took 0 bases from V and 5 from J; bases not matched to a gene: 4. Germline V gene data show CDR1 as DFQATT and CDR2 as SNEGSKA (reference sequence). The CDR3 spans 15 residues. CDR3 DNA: TGCAGTGCTAGAGACGAGACAGGGGGGACCGGGGAGCTGTTTTTT. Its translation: CSARDETGGTGELFF.

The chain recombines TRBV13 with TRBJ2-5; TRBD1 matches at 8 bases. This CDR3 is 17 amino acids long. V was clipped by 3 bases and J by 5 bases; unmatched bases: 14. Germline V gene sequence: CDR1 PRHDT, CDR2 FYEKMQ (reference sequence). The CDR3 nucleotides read TGTGCCAGCAGCTTCGTGGACAGGGTGGGAATTGGGGAGACCCAGTACTTC. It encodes CASSFVDRVGIGETQYF. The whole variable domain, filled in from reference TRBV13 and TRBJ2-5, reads AAGVIQSPRHLIKEKRETATLKCYPIPRHDTVYWYQQGPGQDPQFLISFYEKMQSDKGSIPDRFSAQQFSDYHSELNMSSLELGDSALYFCASSFVDRVGIGETQYFGPGTRLLVL.

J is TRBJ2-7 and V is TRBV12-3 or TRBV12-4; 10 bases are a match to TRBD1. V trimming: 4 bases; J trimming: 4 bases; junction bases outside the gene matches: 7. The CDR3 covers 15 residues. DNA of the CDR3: TGTGCCAGCAGTTCCTCCGGGACAGGGGTTTACGAGCAGTACTTC. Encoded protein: CASSSSGTGVYEQYF.

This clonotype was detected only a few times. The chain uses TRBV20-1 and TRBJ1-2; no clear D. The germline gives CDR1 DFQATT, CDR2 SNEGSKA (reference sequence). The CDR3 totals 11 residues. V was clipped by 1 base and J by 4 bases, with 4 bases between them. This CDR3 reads CSARGFYGYTF. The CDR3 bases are TGCAGTGCTAGAGGATTCTATGGCTACACCTTC.

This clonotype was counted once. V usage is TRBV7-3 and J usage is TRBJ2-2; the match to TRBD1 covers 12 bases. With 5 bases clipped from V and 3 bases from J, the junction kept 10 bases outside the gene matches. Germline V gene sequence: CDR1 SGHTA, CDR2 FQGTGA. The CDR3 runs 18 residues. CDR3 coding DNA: TGTGCCAGCAGCCCACACCGGGACAGGGGGCTGGACACCGGGGAGCTGTTTTTT. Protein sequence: CASSPHRDRGLDTGELFF.

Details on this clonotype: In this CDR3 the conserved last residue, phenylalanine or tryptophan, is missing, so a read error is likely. The CDR3 region has the DNA TGTGCCAGCAGTGAGCAAGGACGAAACACTGAAGCTTTCTCT. Translation: CASSEQGRNTEAFS. The rearrangement joins TRBV6-6 to TRBJ1-1, with D unresolved. The CDR3 runs to 14 residues. Germline CDR1 reads MNHNY; CDR2 reads SVGAGI (reference sequence). V was cut by 5 bases and J by 2 bases, with 12 bases left in between.

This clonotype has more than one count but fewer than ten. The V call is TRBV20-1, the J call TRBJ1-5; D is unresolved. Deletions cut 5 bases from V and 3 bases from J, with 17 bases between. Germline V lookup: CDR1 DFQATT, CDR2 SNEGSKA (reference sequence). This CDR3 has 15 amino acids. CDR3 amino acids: CSAPLNVGANQPQHF. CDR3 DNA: TGCAGTGCTCCCCTGAACGTTGGCGCCAATCAGCCCCAGCATTTT.

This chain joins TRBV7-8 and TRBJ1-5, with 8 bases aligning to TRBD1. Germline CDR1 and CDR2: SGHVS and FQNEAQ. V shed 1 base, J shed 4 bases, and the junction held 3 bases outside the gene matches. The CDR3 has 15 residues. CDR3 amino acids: CASSLEQGVNQPQHF. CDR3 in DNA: TGTGCCAGCAGCTTAGAACAGGGGGTGAATCAGCCCCAGCATTTT.